This is a list of T cell receptor beta chains from one sample in a study of blood T cell repertoires in COVID-19. Method: immunoSEQ multiplex PCR; TCRdb's copy keeps in-frame clones and lacks some. The sample shows over 200,000 clones, around 92% of them seen only once. The sequenced sample consisted of PBMCs or T cells enriched from blood (not recorded which). All receptors come from a woman between 25 and 40 years old with acute COVID-19. CDR3s leave out the opening cysteine and the closing phenylalanine or tryptophan.

ASSQGTGSSAYEQY TRBJ2-7 TRBV3-1/TRBV3-2 14
ASSIALHFSYEQY TRBJ2-7 TRBV19 13
ASSSLEVLLSFTNYGYT TRBJ1-2 TRBV6-2/TRBV6-3 17
ASSQDRDDQPQH TRBJ1-5 TRBV6-5 12
ASSLVIQGFEAF TRBJ1-1 TRBV7-2 12
ASRLGGGGNQPQH TRBJ1-5 TRBV6-5 13
ASSLAGGNTEAF TRBJ1-1 TRBV5-1 12
ASSLNTIY TRBJ1-3 TRBV12-3/TRBV12-4 8
ASYTGGSHQPQH TRBJ1-5 TRBV6-1 12
ASSKAGLTRTVDYNTDTQY TRBJ2-3 TRBV21-1 19
SVDFGGGEKLF TRBJ1-4 TRBV29-1 11
AISGQAPNTGELF TRBJ2-2 TRBV6-5 13
ASLSGESATDTQY TRBJ2-3 TRBV5-1 13
ASSPRDSSYEQY TRBJ2-7 TRBV7-2 12
ASSGEEFLYT TRBJ1-2 TRBV19 10
ASRGTGRDGYT TRBJ1-2 TRBV28 11
ASSTAGGSYGYT TRBJ1-2 TRBV7-2 12
ASSYRQSPGYEQY TRBJ2-7 TRBV7-2 13
ASSQDPGQGYGKLF TRBJ1-4 TRBV4-1 14
ASRPQGRDQPQH TRBJ1-5 TRBV27 12
ASSRAGQAYNYGYT TRBJ1-2 TRBV7-2 14
ASSLPRDYEQY TRBJ2-7 TRBV6-2/TRBV6-3 11
ASRGVDTQY TRBJ2-3 TRBV3-1/TRBV3-2 9
ATSSPAGEEQF TRBJ2-1 TRBV15 11
ASSPRANTEAF TRBJ1-1 TRBV3-1/TRBV3-2 11
ASRQLQGAREY TRBJ2-7 TRBV7-9 11
AWRRRYGYGYT TRBJ1-2 TRBV30 11
ASSHLLAARADTQY TRBJ2-3 TRBV4-1 14
ASSTLGSYNEQF TRBJ2-1 TRBV7-2 12
ASSQAGTGVTGELF TRBJ2-2 TRBV4-2 14
AWSGQVVDQPQH TRBJ1-5 TRBV30 12
ASSRQGDTEAF TRBJ1-1 TRBV6-5 11
ASSQGGGVQTGELF TRBJ2-2 TRBV4-3 14
ASSPRGTGTGEGYT TRBJ1-2 TRBV7-8 14
ASSESISGNTIY TRBJ1-3 TRBV10-1 12
ASSPSLNTEAF TRBJ1-1 TRBV19 11
ASSNRDRGDYGYT TRBJ1-2 TRBV5-6 13
ASSQDSGNSPLH TRBJ1-6 TRBV4-3 12
ASTPGQYYGYT TRBJ1-2 TRBV19 11
AWSKDRGVEQY TRBJ2-7 TRBV30 11
ASSLTQEDPNTGELF TRBJ2-2 TRBV4-3 15
AWSDPDRGFSSGYT TRBJ1-2 TRBV30 14
ASSHAPGTGDNSPLH TRBJ1-6 TRBV4-1 15
ASSKEANYGYT TRBJ1-2 TRBV5-6 11
ASGSGANVLT TRBJ2-6 TRBV19 10
ASSFQGTGNTIY TRBJ1-3 TRBV28 12
ASSHTGVGANVLT TRBJ2-6 TRBV7-9 13
ASSPSGGAKNIQY TRBJ2-4 TRBV7-2 13
ASSVDRSAGALSSYNEQF TRBJ2-1 TRBV9 18
ASSLEGGAYNEQF TRBJ2-1 TRBV5-1 13
ASGGLLALDEQF TRBJ2-1 TRBV7-2 12
ASSTREGSNQPQH TRBJ1-5 TRBV6-5 13
ASSLGGAPGSDTQY TRBJ2-3 TRBV9 14
ASSLGQGAYGYT TRBJ1-2 TRBV13 12